This T cell receptor beta chain was recovered during a study of post-analysis software for immune sequencing data (dated by TCRdb to the mid-2010s). In terms of the full investigation: Disease courses on record covered relapsing-remitting, secondary progressive and progressive-relapsing multiple sclerosis, though some patients had no subtype annotation. The patient repertoires were compared against approximately eleven previously published healthy control repertoires obtained from donors aged roughly 6 to 28 years. A subset of samples was prepared in parallel using single-end sample barcoding, then pooled and co-amplified after Illumina adapter ligation. General findings and caveats noted by the study authors: Direct clustering with F measure showed strong co-clustering of samples prepared in the same batch, prompting a batch-effect correction. Patients showed significantly higher frequencies than controls for roughly five TRBV segments, among them TRBV5-6, TRBV5-1 and TRBV20-1. Normalized Chao1 diversity was significantly lower in multiple sclerosis patients than controls, suggesting substantial peripheral T-cell clonal expansion. The control group was slightly older than the multiple sclerosis patient group.

To demonstrate the VDJtools post-analysis software, the study profiled TCR beta repertoires from the peripheral blood of about 13 young patients with multiple sclerosis. Multiple sclerosis patients were children and adolescents aged about 6 to 17 years. The library relied on PCR. Sequencing was performed on an Illumina HiSeq 2500. To reduce PCR and sequencing biases, unique molecular identifiers were incorporated into the TCR beta cDNA libraries. Roughly 500,000 cDNA molecules were obtained per 1 to 10 million input T cells, so each molecule approximated one T cell. The patient libraries were prepared and sequenced using the same protocol as the earlier healthy control dataset. Samples belonging to the same batch were prepared together, multiplexed and sequenced on a shared HiSeq lane. The paper's processing steps were these. Raw barcoded reads were processed with MIGEC, and single-read molecular identifier groups were discarded before consensus assembly and CDR3 extraction. Clonotype tables were post-analysed with VDJtools, and diversity was normalized by down-sampling all datasets to the smallest sample size. In repertoire overlap clustering, CDR3 amino acid sequences, but not nucleotide sequences, were matched to correct batch-related cross-sample contamination. TCRdb applied fastp at Q25 and MiXCR to the public reads, then kept only in-frame beta chains. Rows are combined by CDR3 protein, so each entry shows the most common genes and DNA. The V and J calls follow TCRdb's processing rather than the paper's. The sample profile shows around 770,000 distinct CDR3 sequences; 46% of them were found once. The ten largest clones add up to roughly 4.9% of the sample.

Reading the germline V gene gives CDR1 SQVTM and CDR2 ANQGSEA. The CDR3 runs 14 amino acids, cysteine and phenylalanine included. The entry retains the CDR3 DNA only, 42 bases that are in frame from base 1. The germline V and J ends show losses of 8 bases and 4 bases respectively, and no gene match explains 9 bases of the junction. As to this clonotype: There is no known antigen for this receptor. No base-level quality is on record; no much larger clone is a single base apart.

The TCR was taken from a girl aged 10-17 years with multiple sclerosis. The chain is made from TRBV29-1 and TRBJ2-1; a stretch of 9 junction bases matches TRBD1. Sequenced input: blood. The nucleotide sequence reads TGCAGCATATTAGGACAGGGGAGGTACAATGAGCAGTTCTTC. Translated, it reads CSILGQGRYNEQFF.